The entry that follows covers one TCR beta chain sequence. Treatment in this sample: roughly 19 received Ad26.COV2.S at low or high dose, single or two shots; 5 received placebo; per-sample allocation not given. Samples were taken on day 63 after the first vaccine or placebo injection. J was trimmed by 12 bases and V by 5 bases; bases with no gene match: 17. Germline-derived CDR1 and CDR2 are SNHLY and FYNNEI. The CDR3 runs to 15 residues. This sample is drawn from a study of Ad26.COV2.S vaccination and SARS-CoV-2 variants. Here immunoSEQ multiplex PCR was the method, and the copy in TCRdb shows in-frame clones only, minus some. The data show about 480,000 clones, approximately 90% seen once.

This chain joins TRBV2 and TRBJ2-7; 9 nucleotides line up with TRBD1. Sequenced here: peripheral blood, sampled in a trial of Ad26.COV2.S vaccine versus placebo. This sequence originates from a person between 18 and 65 years old who received the Ad26.COV2.S COVID-19 vaccine or a placebo. The CDR3 region is CASSLRPGQGQGWYF. The CDR3, as DNA: TGTGCCAGCAGTCTCCGCCCGGGACAGGGCCAAGGGTGGTACTTC. The whole variable domain, remainder taken from reference TRBV2 and TRBJ2-7, is EPEVTQTPSHQVTQMGQEVILRCVPISNHLYFYWYRQILGQKVEFLVSFYNNEISEKSEIFDDQFSVERPDGSNFTLKIRSTKLEDSAMYFCASSLRPGQGQGWYFGPGTRLTVT.